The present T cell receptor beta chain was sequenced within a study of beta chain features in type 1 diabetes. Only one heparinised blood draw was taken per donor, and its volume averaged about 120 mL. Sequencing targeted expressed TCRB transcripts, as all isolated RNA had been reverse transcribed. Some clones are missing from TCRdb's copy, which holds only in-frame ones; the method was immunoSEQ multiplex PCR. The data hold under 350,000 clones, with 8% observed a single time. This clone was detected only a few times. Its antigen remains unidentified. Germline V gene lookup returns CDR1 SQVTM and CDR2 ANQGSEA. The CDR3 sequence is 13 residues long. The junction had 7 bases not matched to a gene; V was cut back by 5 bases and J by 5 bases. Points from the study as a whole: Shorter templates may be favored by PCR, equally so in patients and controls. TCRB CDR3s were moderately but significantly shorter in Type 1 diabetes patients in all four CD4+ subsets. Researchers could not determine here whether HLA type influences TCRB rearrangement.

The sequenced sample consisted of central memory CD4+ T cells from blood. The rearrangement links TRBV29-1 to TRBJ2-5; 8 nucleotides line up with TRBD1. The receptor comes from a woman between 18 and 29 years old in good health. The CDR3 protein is CSVRSGQGETQYF. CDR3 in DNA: TGCAGCGTTCGATCCGGACAGGGCGAGACCCAGTACTTC.